Described below is a single TCR beta chain sequence and its context. This entry comes from a study of cytotoxic CD8 clonotypes in ibrutinib-treated CLL. Study information: On average, each sample had about 250,000 productive templates and around 100,000 productive rearrangements.

Trimming shortened V by 4 bases and J by 7 bases, and 17 bases separated the two germline ends. The CDR3 spans 14 residues. Germline CDR1 and CDR2: GTSNPN and SVGIG (reference sequence). Some clones are missing from TCRdb's copy, which holds only in-frame ones; the method was immunoSEQ multiplex PCR. The table shows about 130,000 clones, with approximately 81% occurring only once. Library input was about 2 micrograms of DNA from cryopreserved PBMCs. The source was PBMCs, collected after 12 months of ibrutinib treatment. The source of this sequence is a human donor with chronic lymphocytic leukemia. The rearrangement links TRBV30 to TRBJ1-5; weak D call: TRBD1 (6 bases). CDR3 region: CAWNKQGSYQPQHF. The CDR3 coding sequence is TGTGCCTGGAATAAACAGGGTAGTTACCAGCCCCAGCATTTT.